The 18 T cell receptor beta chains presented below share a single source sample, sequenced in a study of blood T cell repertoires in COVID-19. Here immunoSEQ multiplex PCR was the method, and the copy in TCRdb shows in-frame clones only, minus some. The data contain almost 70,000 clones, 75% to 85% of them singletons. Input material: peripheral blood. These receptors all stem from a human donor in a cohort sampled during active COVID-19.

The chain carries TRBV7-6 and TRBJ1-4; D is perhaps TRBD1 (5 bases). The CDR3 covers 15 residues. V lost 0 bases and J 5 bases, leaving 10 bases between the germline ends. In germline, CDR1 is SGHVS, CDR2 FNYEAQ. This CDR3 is CASSLARRQNEKLFF. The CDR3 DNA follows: TGTGCCAGCAGCTTAGCGCGGAGACAGAATGAAAAACTGTTTTTT.

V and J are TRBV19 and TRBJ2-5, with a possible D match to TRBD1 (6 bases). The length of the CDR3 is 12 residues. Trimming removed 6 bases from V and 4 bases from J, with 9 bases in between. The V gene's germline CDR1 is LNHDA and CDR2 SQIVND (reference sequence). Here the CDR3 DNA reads TGTGCCAGTAGAGGACAGTTAGAGACCCAGTACTTC. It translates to CASRGQLETQYF.

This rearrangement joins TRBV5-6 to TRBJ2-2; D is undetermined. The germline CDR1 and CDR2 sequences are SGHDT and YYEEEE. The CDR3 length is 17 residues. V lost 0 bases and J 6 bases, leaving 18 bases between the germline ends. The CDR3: CASSLESADWRSGELFF. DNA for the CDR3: TGTGCCAGCAGCTTGGAGTCGGCAGATTGGCGGTCCGGGGAGCTGTTTTTT.

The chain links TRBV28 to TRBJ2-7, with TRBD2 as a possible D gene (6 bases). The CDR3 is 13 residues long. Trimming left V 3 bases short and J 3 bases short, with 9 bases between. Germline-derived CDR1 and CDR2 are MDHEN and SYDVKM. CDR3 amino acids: CASSFAGNYEQYF. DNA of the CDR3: TGTGCCAGCAGTTTTGCGGGGAACTACGAGCAGTACTTC. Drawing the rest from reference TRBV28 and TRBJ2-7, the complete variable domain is DVKVTQSSRYLVKRTGEKVFLECVQDMDHENMFWYRQDPGLGLRLIYFSYDVKMKEKGDIPEGYSVSREKKERFSLILESASTNQTSMYLCASSFAGNYEQYFGPGTRLTVT.

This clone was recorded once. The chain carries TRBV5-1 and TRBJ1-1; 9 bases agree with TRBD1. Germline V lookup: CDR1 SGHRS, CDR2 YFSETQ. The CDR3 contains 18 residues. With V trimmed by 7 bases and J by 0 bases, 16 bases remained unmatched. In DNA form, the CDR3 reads TGCGCCAGCCACCGGGAAACAGGGGGCTATTCCATGAACACTGAAGCTTTCTTT. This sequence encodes CASHRETGGYSMNTEAFF.

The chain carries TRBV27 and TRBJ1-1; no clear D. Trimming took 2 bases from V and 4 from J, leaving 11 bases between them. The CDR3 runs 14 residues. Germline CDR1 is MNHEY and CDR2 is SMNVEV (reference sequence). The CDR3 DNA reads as TGTGCCAGCAGTTTAGTGGCAGGCTTCACTGAAGCTTTCTTT. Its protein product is CASSLVAGFTEAFF.

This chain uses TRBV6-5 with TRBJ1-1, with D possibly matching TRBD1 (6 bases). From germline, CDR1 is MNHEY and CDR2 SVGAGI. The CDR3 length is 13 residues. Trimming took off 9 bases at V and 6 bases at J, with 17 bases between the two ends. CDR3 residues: CASLRGRKAEAFF. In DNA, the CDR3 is TGTGCCAGTCTCAGGGGCAGGAAGGCTGAAGCTTTCTTT.

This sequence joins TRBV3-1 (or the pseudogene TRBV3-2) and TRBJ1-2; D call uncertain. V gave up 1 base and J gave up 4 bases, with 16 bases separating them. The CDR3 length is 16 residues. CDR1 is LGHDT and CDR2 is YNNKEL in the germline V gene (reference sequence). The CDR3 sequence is CASSQGGGRHRYGYTF. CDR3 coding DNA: TGTGCCAGCAGCCAAGGAGGTGGGAGGCACCGCTATGGCTACACCTTC.

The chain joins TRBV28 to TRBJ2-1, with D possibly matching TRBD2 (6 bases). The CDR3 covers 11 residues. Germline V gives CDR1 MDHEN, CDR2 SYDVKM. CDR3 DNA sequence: TGTGTCGCAGGAGGGGTCAATGAGCAGTTCTTC. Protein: CVAGGVNEQFF.

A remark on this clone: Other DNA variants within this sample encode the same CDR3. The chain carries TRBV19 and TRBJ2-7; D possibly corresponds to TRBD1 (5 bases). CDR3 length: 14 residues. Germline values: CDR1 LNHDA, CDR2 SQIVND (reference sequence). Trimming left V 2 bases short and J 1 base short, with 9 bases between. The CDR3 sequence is CASSIQGSSYEQYF. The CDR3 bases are TGTGCCAGTAGTATACAGGGTTCTTCCTACGAGCAGTACTTC.

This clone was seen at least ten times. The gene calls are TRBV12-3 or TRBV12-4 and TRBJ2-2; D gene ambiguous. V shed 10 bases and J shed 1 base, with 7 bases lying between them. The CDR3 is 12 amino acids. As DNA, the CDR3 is TGTGCCACCTCCGGGAACACCGGGGAGCTGTTTTTT. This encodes CATSGNTGELFF.

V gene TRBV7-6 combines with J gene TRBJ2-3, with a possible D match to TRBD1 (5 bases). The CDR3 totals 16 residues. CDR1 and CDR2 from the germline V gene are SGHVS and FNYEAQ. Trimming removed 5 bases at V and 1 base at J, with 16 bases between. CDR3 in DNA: TGTGCCAGCAGCCCTAAAATTAGCAGGGGCACAGATACGCAGTATTTT. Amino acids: CASSPKISRGTDTQYF.

This CDR3 is CASRRGLAGEVGEQFF. As DNA, the CDR3 is TGTGCCAGCAGGAGGGGGCTAGCGGGGGAGGTGGGTGAGCAGTTCTTC. V usage is TRBV4-2 and J usage is TRBJ2-1; 10 positions agree with TRBD2. CDR3 length equals 16 residues. Trimming removed 6 bases from V and 9 bases from J; junction bases left unmatched: 14. Germline V gene data show CDR1 as LGHNA and CDR2 as YNFKEQ.

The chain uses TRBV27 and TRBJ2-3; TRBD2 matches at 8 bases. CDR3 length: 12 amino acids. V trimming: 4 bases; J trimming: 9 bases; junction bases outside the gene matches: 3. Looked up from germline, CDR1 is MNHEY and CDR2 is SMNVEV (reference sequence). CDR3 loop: CASSSTSETQYF. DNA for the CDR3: TGTGCCAGCAGTTCGACTAGCGAGACGCAGTATTTT.

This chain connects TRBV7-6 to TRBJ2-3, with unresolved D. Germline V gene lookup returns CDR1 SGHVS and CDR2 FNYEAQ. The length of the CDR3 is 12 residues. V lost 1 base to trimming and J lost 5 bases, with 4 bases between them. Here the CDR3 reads CASSLVQDTQYF. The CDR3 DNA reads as TGTGCCAGCAGCTTAGTTCAAGATACGCAGTATTTT.

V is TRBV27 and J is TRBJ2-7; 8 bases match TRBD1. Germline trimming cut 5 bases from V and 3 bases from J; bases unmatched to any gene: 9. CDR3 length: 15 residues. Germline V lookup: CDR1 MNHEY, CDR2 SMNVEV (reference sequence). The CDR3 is CASSPGTGWGYEQYF. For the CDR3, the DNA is TGTGCCAGCAGTCCCGGGACAGGTTGGGGCTACGAGCAGTACTTC.

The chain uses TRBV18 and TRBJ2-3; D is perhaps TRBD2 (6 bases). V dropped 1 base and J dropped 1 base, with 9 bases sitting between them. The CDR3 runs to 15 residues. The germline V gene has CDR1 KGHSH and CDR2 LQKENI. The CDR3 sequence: CASSPLPSGTDTQYF. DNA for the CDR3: TGTGCCAGCTCACCACTCCCTAGCGGCACAGATACGCAGTATTTT.

CDR3 coding DNA: TGTGCCAGCAGCGCACCAGGGGACTATGGCTACACCTTC. Translating gives CASSAPGDYGYTF. The gene calls are TRBV9 and TRBJ1-2, with D perhaps matching TRBD1 (6 bases). Germline V gene sequence: CDR1 SGDLS, CDR2 YYNGEE. CDR3 size: 13 residues. Between the trimmed V and J ends, which lost 3 bases and 3 bases, there was a span of 9 bases.